This T cell receptor (beta chain) emerged from a study of T-cell memory formation after mild COVID-19 (dated by TCRdb to the early 2020s). Notes on the research overall: TCR sequence clusters from the two donors were found to be largely donor specific. Longitudinal TCRalpha and TCRbeta repertoire sequencing tracked T-cell clones expanding and contracting after mild COVID-19 in a couple of donors. The cohort comprised two young, previously healthy adult volunteers, one female and one male. The full study reports these points: From day 15 to 85, contracting clones showed balanced CD4/CD8 phenotypes, whereas a second wave of clones that expanded from day 15 to 37 leaned towards CD4+. Some responding clones were found in pre-infection memory, which suggests that pre-existing cross-reactive memory T cells took part in the SARS-CoV-2 response. The study included only a couple of mild cases, and larger cohorts that include severe cases with pre-infection samples were judged to be necessary. Contracting CD4+ clones were found mainly in CM and EM memory subsets, while CD8+ clones were enriched in EMRA. SARS-CoV-2 specificity of the second-wave clones peaking on day 37 was not confirmed.

This sample was sequenced with an Illumina NovaSeq 6000. Using 5'RACE with constant-segment primers, TCRalpha and TCRbeta cDNA libraries were constructed, with sample barcodes and unique molecular identifiers added in the process. Trizol reagent was used to extract RNA from every sample. Library amplification was performed in two PCR steps, and a second sample barcode and Illumina TruSeq adapters were introduced in the second step. Libraries were sequenced on an Illumina NovaSeq with 2 x 150 bp paired-end reads. The published analysis was carried out like this. Reads were demultiplexed and collapsed into UMI-guided consensus sequences with migec v1.2.7. Using mixcr v2.1.11, UMI consensuses were aligned to TRA and TRB V and J templates and then assembled into clonotypes. A clonotype was counted as expanded or contracted only if both edgeR and NoisET called the change significant, with noise models trained on biological replicates. For edgeR calls, the cutoffs were a false discovery rate-adjusted p below 0.01 and a log2 fold-change threshold of 1. As an exploratory analysis of dynamics, max-normalized trajectories of the 1000 most abundant clonotypes were examined with PCA combined with hierarchical clustering. Each responding clone was given a CD4 or CD8 phenotype based on the CD4+ and CD8+ repertoires, which had been sequenced separately. TCRdb reworked the public reads: Q25 trimming with fastp, MiXCR clone assembly, productive beta chains retained. Every distinct CDR3 protein forms one entry, paired with its most common genes and DNA. The V and J calls here are based on TCRdb, not the publication. The sample records under 300,000 distinct CDR3 sequences, approximately 8.4% of which are singletons. Of the sample, about 20% falls within the top ten clones.

Trimming costs V 4 bases and J 0 bases, and their ends lie 10 bases apart. The CDR3 sequence holds 15 residues, the cysteine and phenylalanine included. Only the CDR3 region is kept as DNA, spanning 45 bases read in frame from base 1. Per the germline V gene, SGHRS is the CDR1 and YFSETQ is the CDR2. This clonotype was recorded a few times. There is no known antigen for this receptor. No clone much larger than this one lies a single base away; base qualities are absent. Ficoll-Paque density gradient centrifugation was the method used to isolate PBMCs. The specimen sequenced was PBMCs or a T cell subset sorted from them (not recorded which). The chain employs TRBV5-1 and TRBJ2-2; matching of 5 bases hints at TRBD1 as the D gene. This TCR came from a man younger than 30 who had mild COVID-19 (a few samples of this study predate the infection). The sample titles of this study are shuffled in the database, so cell type and time point are left out; the donor was told from shared clones. For the CDR3, the sequence is CASSRGQANTGELFF. The nucleotide sequence is TGCGCCAGCAGCCGCGGACAAGCGAACACCGGGGAGCTGTTTTTT.